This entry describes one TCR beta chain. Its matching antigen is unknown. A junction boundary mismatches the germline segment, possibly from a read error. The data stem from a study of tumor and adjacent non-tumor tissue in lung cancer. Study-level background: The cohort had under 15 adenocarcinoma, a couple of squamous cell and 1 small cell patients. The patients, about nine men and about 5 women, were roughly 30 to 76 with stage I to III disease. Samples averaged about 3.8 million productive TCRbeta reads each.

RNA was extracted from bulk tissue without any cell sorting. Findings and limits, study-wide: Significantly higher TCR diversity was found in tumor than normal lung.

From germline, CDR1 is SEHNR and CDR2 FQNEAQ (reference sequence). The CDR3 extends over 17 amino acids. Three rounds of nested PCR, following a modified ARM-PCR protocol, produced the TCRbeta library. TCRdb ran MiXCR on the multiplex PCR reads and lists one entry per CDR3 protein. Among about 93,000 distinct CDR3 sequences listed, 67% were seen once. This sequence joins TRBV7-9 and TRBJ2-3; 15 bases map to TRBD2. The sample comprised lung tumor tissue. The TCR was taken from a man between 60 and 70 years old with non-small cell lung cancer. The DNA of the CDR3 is TGTGCCAGCAGCTCGGGACTAGCGGGGGGTAACACAGATAAGCAGTATTTT. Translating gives CASSSGLAGGNTDKQYF. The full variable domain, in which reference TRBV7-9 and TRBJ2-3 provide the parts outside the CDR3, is DTGVSQNPRHKITKRGQNVTFRCDPISEHNRLYWYRQTLGQGPEFLTYFQNEAQLEKSRLLSDRFSAERPKGSFSTLEIQRTEQGDSAMYLCASSSGLAGGNTDKQYFGPGTRLTVL.